One T cell receptor beta chain is described in this entry. Participants' reported clinical history set cohort assignment. The sample originates from a study of blood T cell repertoires in COVID-19. TCRdb keeps only in-frame clones here, not all; method: immunoSEQ multiplex PCR. This repertoire shows around 150,000 clones, around 79% found once; its top ten account for about 2.9%. V was pared by 5 bases and J by 5 bases, with 16 bases between. From germline, CDR1 is LNHDA and CDR2 SQIVND (reference sequence). The CDR3 extends over 15 amino acids. The receptor comes from a woman in her 50s who had recovered from COVID-19. The genes are TRBV19 and TRBJ2-1, with D tentatively TRBD1 (5 bases). Sequencing used PBMCs or T cells enriched from blood (not recorded which). The CDR3 DNA reads TGTGCCAGTAGTTTTGGGGCAGGACGGCACAATGAGCAGTTCTTC. Translating gives CASSFGAGRHNEQFF.